Listed below are T cell receptor beta chains from one sample, sequenced in a study of blood T cell repertoires in COVID-19. Produced via immunoSEQ multiplex PCR; TCRdb's table is partial and in-frame only. Found here are some 150,000 clones, about 90% of them singletons; the top ten hold approximately 9.9%. Sequenced material: peripheral blood. These TCRs come from a woman aged 55-75 years with COVID-19, enrolled during active disease. The CDR3 runs from the conserved cysteine through the conserved F or W. Each record gives: V gene, J gene, D gene, clone size, CDR3 DNA, CDR3 protein. A D gene is named only where the DNA matches it firmly. The size of a clone is reported for some rows only, either as once, few or many, or as a class for expanded clones.

TRBV11-3	TRBJ2-1	TRBD2	NA	TGTGCCAGCAGCTTAGGGACTAGCGGGGTGTACAATGAGCAGTTCTTC	CASSLGTSGVYNEQFF
TRBV24-1	TRBJ1-4	NA	NA	TGTGCCACCAGTGATCCCCAGGGCGGCGAAAAACTGTTTTTT	CATSDPQGGEKLFF
TRBV21-1	TRBJ2-7	NA	NA	TGTGCCAGCAGCACTCGTCCCGGGACACTTTACGAGCAGTACTTC	CASSTRPGTLYEQYF
TRBV7-3	TRBJ2-1	NA	NA	TGTGCCAGCAGCTTAGGCAACTCCTACAATGAGCAGTTCTTC	CASSLGNSYNEQFF
TRBV18	TRBJ1-5	NA	NA	TGTGCCAGCTCACCGGGACTTCAGCCCCAGCATTTT	CASSPGLQPQHF
TRBV19	TRBJ2-3	TRBD2	NA	TGTGCCACAGGGAGCGGGAGGGCGGGTTTAGGAGATACGCAGTATTTT	CATGSGRAGLGDTQYF
TRBV6-1	TRBJ1-1	NA	few	TGTGCCAGCAGTGAAGGGAGAGCAAACACTGAAGCTTTCTTT	CASSEGRANTEAFF
TRBV4-3	TRBJ2-2	NA	NA	TGCGCCAGCAGCCAACAGGGGTTGGTCACCGGGGAGCTGTTTTTT	CASSQQGLVTGELFF
TRBV29-1	TRBJ2-3	NA	NA	TGCAGCGTCATACTAGGGAAGAGATCCACAGATACGCAGTATTTT	CSVILGKRSTDTQYF
TRBV3-1/TRBV3-2	TRBJ1-3	TRBD1	few	TGTGCCAGCAGCCAAGTCCGGCCAGGGGGAGTAAACACCATATATTTT	CASSQVRPGGVNTIYF
TRBV19	TRBJ1-2	NA	NA	TGTGCCAGTACCATTGACAGACGGGATGGCTACACCTTC	CASTIDRRDGYTF
TRBV5-4	TRBJ2-7	TRBD2	once	TGTGCCAGCAGCCAGGGACTAGCGGGAGTTGGTTACGAGCAGTACTTC	CASSQGLAGVGYEQYF
TRBV19	TRBJ1-3	NA	NA	TGTGCCAGTAGTATAGCCAACAGGATCTCTGGAAACACCATATATTTT	CASSIANRISGNTIYF
TRBV30	TRBJ1-1	NA	NA	TGTGCCTGGAGTCCTCAGGGACATTATAACACTGAAGCTTTCTTT	CAWSPQGHYNTEAFF
TRBV5-1	TRBJ1-1	TRBD1	NA	TGCGCCAGCGGCCCCCTGGGGACAGGGGCTAGGAACACTGAAGCTTTCTTT	CASGPLGTGARNTEAFF
TRBV12-5	TRBJ2-5	TRBD1	NA	TGTGCTAGTGGCTCTGGGGGGACAGGGGCGATAGAGACCCAGTACTTC	CASGSGGTGAIETQYF
TRBV30	TRBJ2-7	NA	NA	TGTGCCTGGAAACGGCTGGGGGGCTACGAGCAGTACTTC	CAWKRLGGYEQYF
TRBV19	TRBJ2-7	NA	NA	TGTGCCAGTAGTAGTAGGGGGGGCCGGTCTTCCTACGAGCAGTACTTC	CASSSRGGRSSYEQYF
TRBV12-3/TRBV12-4	TRBJ1-1	NA	NA	TGTGCCAGCACTCTCATAGCGTGGGCGCAAGCTTTCTTT	CASTLIAWAQAFF
TRBV7-6	TRBJ1-1	NA	NA	TGTGCCAGCGGACCCCAAGAGGGAACTGAAGCTTTCTTT	CASGPQEGTEAFF
TRBV6-5	TRBJ2-7	NA	NA	TGTGCCAGCAGTCCCAGGACAGTTTCCTACGAGCAGTACTTC	CASSPRTVSYEQYF
TRBV24-1	TRBJ2-2	NA	NA	TGTGCCACCAGCCGCGAAACGAACACCGGGGAGCTGTTTTTT	CATSRETNTGELFF
TRBV29-1	TRBJ2-7	TRBD1	NA	TGCAGCGTTGTACCGACAGGGTACTTAGGGGAGCAGTACTTC	CSVVPTGYLGEQYF
TRBV3-1/TRBV3-2	TRBJ2-7	NA	once	TGTGCCAGCAGCCAAGATCCGGGTTCTAGAAGGTCCTACGAGCAGTACTTC	CASSQDPGSRRSYEQYF
TRBV19	TRBJ1-6	NA	NA	TGTGCCAGTAGTATTCAGGGCAGCAATTCACCCCTCCACTTT	CASSIQGSNSPLHF
TRBV6-2/TRBV6-3	TRBJ2-5	TRBD2	NA	TGTGCCAGCAGTCAGACTAGCGGGTACCAAGAGACCCAATACTTC	CASSQTSGYQETQYF
TRBV28	TRBJ2-1	TRBD2	NA	TGTGCCAGCAGCTCTAACCCCGGGAGGAGCGATGAGCAGTTCTTC	CASSSNPGRSDEQFF